These 17 T cell receptor beta chains were all obtained from the same sample, sequenced in a study of T cells in Graves' hyperthyroidism and ophthalmopathy. Using RNA transcripts as the source, TCR beta CDR3 regions were amplified. An initial round of RT-PCR targeting the TCR CDR3 relied on the HTBI primer set. TCRdb called the multiplex PCR reads again in MiXCR, with one record for every CDR3 protein. Seen here are about 570,000 distinct CDR3 sequences, about half observed once, and the top ten hold around a fifth. The sample consisted of peripheral blood or thyroid tissue (not recorded which). These receptors all come from an adult woman with Graves' disease, either hyperthyroidism or ophthalmopathy (not recorded which).

The rearrangement uses TRBV10-3 and TRBJ1-2; D is possibly TRBD1 (5 bases). The CDR3 contains 13 residues. CDR1 and CDR2 (germline): ENHRY, SYGVKD. V shed 4 bases and J shed 8 bases, with 14 bases lying between them. The CDR3 loop reads CAISVGQGVGYTF. The CDR3, as DNA: TGTGCCATCAGTGTCGGCCAGGGTGTCGGCTACACCTTC.

This clonotype was recorded many times. The chain employs TRBV7-2 and TRBJ2-7, with 7 bases that match TRBD2. V lost 1 base to trimming and J lost 0 bases; unmatched junction nucleotides: 6. This CDR3 is built from 16 residues. CDR1 is SGHTA, CDR2 FQGNSA, per germline. DNA for the CDR3: TGTGCCAGCAGCTTAGTCGGAGGGACTAACTCCTACGAGCAGTACTTC. Encoded protein: CASSLVGGTNSYEQYF.

The J gene is TRBJ2-7, the V gene TRBV7-3, with D possibly being TRBD1 or TRBD2 (5 bases each). Germline V CDR1 and CDR2: SGHTA, FQGTGA. This CDR3 spans 15 amino acids. Trimming shortened V by 2 bases and J by 0 bases, and 11 bases separated the two germline ends. The CDR3, as DNA: TGTGCCAGCAGCTTAGCCAGGGAGAACTCCTACGAGCAGTACTTC. Translating gives CASSLARENSYEQYF.

This clonotype came up a few times. This chain connects TRBV28 to TRBJ2-7; no clear D. The CDR3 runs to 14 residues. The germline V gene encodes CDR1 MDHEN and CDR2 SYDVKM. Trimming took off 7 bases at V and 2 bases at J, with 15 bases between the two ends. The CDR3 spells CASTPGGDTYEQYF. The CDR3, as DNA: TGTGCCAGCACTCCGGGTGGTGACACCTACGAGCAGTACTTC.

The sample holds one count of this clonotype. This chain uses TRBV5-4 with TRBJ2-3; 7 bases are a match to TRBD2. V shed 3 bases and J 3 bases; nucleotides not matched to a gene: 7. The CDR3 length is 15 residues. The germline CDR1 and CDR2 sequences are SGHNT and YYREEE (reference sequence). The CDR3 sequence: CASSSREDGTDTQYF. In nucleotides, the CDR3 is TGTGCCAGCAGCTCCCGGGAGGACGGGACAGATACGCAGTATTTT.

The chain combines TRBV12-3 or TRBV12-4 with TRBJ1-6; D possibly corresponds to TRBD1 (6 bases). This CDR3 is built from 14 residues. Deletions cut 3 bases from V and 7 bases from J, with 10 bases between. CDR3 loop: CASSFSGENSPLHF. The DNA of the CDR3 is TGTGCCAGCAGTTTTTCAGGGGAAAATTCACCCCTCCACTTT.

CDR3: CATSTGGTSGSGGQYF. CDR3 DNA: TGTGCCACTAGTACAGGGGGGACTAGCGGGAGTGGTGGGCAGTACTTC. The chain has TRBV15 and TRBJ2-7; TRBD2 agrees at 14 bases. CDR3 length equals 16 residues. CDR1 is LNHNV and CDR2 is YYDKDF in the germline V gene (reference sequence). V shed 9 bases and J 9 bases; nucleotides not matched to a gene: 16.

At least ten counts were recorded for this clonotype. The chain links TRBV5-8 to TRBJ1-1; D gene uncertain. CDR3 length: 15 amino acids. V gave up 4 bases and J gave up 3 bases, with 16 bases separating them. The V gene's germline CDR1 is SGHTS and CDR2 YDEGEE. CDR3 loop: CASSPTVGLYTEAFF. CDR3 sequence (DNA): TGTGCCAGCAGCCCCACCGTCGGACTGTACACTGAAGCTTTCTTT.

In its sample, this clonotype was seen once. The junction does not match germline at one end; this may be a read error. The gene calls are TRBV30 and TRBJ1-1; no definite D call. This CDR3 is built from 12 residues. The germline gives CDR1 GTSNPN, CDR2 SVGIG (reference sequence). Here the CDR3 DNA reads TGTGCCTGGAGTGTAAGCTCTAGCCGAGCTTCCTTT. Its protein is CAWSVSSSRASF.

The rearrangement joins TRBV29-1 to TRBJ2-5, with TRBD1 as a possible D gene (5 bases). CDR1 is SQVTM and CDR2 is ANQGSEA in the germline V gene. Trimming pared 4 bases from V and 5 bases from J, leaving 14 bases between. The CDR3 is 13 amino acids. The CDR3 nucleotides read TGCAGCGTTGCTCCGAGCAGGGTGGAGACCCAGTACTTC. Amino acid sequence: CSVAPSRVETQYF.

With regard to this clonotype: Since the CDR3 does not end with the conserved phenylalanine or tryptophan, this likely comes from a read error. The chain recombines TRBV2 with TRBJ2-6; no reliable D call. V was shortened by 1 base and J by 2 bases, with 6 bases between the two germline ends. Germline assignment: CDR1 SNHLY and CDR2 FYNNEI. The CDR3 sequence is 15 residues long. The CDR3 protein is CASSEEETGANVLTP. The CDR3 DNA follows: TGTGCCAGCAGTGAAGAAGAAACTGGGGCCAACGTCCTGACTCCA.

This clonotype appeared many times. The chain recombines TRBV19 with TRBJ2-7; D might be TRBD1 (5 bases). Deletions cut 7 bases from V and 7 bases from J, with 29 bases between. CDR3 length: 17 amino acids. The germline CDR1 and CDR2 sequences are LNHDA and SQIVND (reference sequence). The CDR3 DNA sequence: TGTGCCAGTACGCCGAAATGGTTTGAGGACACCGAGGAAGAGCAGTACTTC. It translates to CASTPKWFEDTEEEQYF.

The chain uses TRBV15 and TRBJ1-6; D not resolved. This CDR3 is 16 amino acids long. V lost 0 bases and J lost 7, with 13 bases in between. The germline gives CDR1 LNHNV, CDR2 YYDKDF (reference sequence). The CDR3 sequence: CATSRDRARINSPLHF. The CDR3 DNA sequence: TGTGCCACCAGCAGAGATCGGGCTCGGATAAATTCACCCCTCCACTTT.

This clonotype was seen at least ten times. This chain connects TRBV4-1 to TRBJ1-1; possibly TRBD1 for D (5 bases). The V and J ends lost 0 bases and 3 bases respectively, with 11 bases between them. The germline CDR1 and CDR2 sequences are MGHRA and YSYEKL. The CDR3 has 15 residues. For the CDR3, the DNA is TGCGCCAGCAGCCAAGAAGGCAGGGCTCACACTGAAGCTTTCTTT. Residues: CASSQEGRAHTEAFF.

For this clonotype: This may arise from a read error, as a much more abundant clone is one base away. The rearrangement uses TRBV28 and TRBJ1-2; no clear D. The V gene's germline CDR1 is MDHEN and CDR2 SYDVKM. This CDR3 is 13 amino acids long. CDR3 sequence reads: CTSSFNPSHGYTF. CDR3 nucleotides: TGTACCAGCAGTTTTAACCCCTCCCATGGCTACACCTTC.

Of note for this clonotype: The junction and the germline gene differ at one end; a read error may be behind it. The chain has TRBV12-3 or TRBV12-4 and TRBJ2-7; 8 positions match TRBD2. The CDR3 sequence is 16 residues long. CDR3 sequence: CASSQNWVAGSGELYF. CDR3 nucleotides: TGTGCCAGCAGCCAAAATTGGGTAGCGGGGTCCGGGGAGCTGTACTTC.

On this clonotype itself: A read error is likely, as this CDR3 ends without the conserved phenylalanine or tryptophan. The DNA is left out, because the CDR3 cannot be placed on it with certainty; the CDR3 is given as TCRdb lists it. The CDR3 protein is CAIGRESY. The rearrangement uses TRBV10-3 and TRBJ2-5; the table's D call, TRBD1, was not checked against the DNA. With termini counted, the CDR3 has 8 amino acids. From germline, CDR1 is ENHRY and CDR2 SYGVKD.